This TCR beta chain was profiled in a study of blood T cell repertoires in COVID-19. Background on the study: Specimens from acute and convalescent COVID-19 originated in the United States, Italy and Spain.

This clone occurred once. Data came from immunoSEQ multiplex PCR; TCRdb stores just in-frame clones and leaves some out. The sample consists of some 150,000 clones, approximately 90% of them appearing once. This receptor was taken from a man in his 60s with active or convalescent COVID-19. The sample comprised peripheral blood.

The CDR3 loop is CASGKGDTSSYNEQFF. The CDR3 bases are TGCGCCAGCGGCAAGGGGGACACATCTTCCTACAATGAGCAGTTCTTC. The chain links TRBV5-1 to TRBJ2-1; TRBD1 might be the D (6 bases). This CDR3 has 16 residues. CDR1 and CDR2 (germline): SGHRS, YFSETQ. V was trimmed by 7 bases and J by 1 base, leaving 18 bases between them.